These 24 T cell receptor beta chains came from one sample sequenced in a study of blood T cell repertoires in COVID-19. Measured with immunoSEQ multiplex PCR; TCRdb has only the in-frame clones, and not every one. The top ten hold approximately 2.6% of the sample, which has 200,000 to 300,000 clones, approximately 92% seen once. The sequencing sample was made of peripheral blood. Source of these receptors: a person under 30 with COVID-19, enrolled during active disease.

This clone was seen just once. This chain joins TRBV29-1 and TRBJ2-5; tentatively, D is TRBD1 (6 bases). Germline V gene lookup returns CDR1 SQVTM and CDR2 ANQGSEA. The CDR3 runs 13 residues. Trimming took off 6 bases at V and 2 bases at J, with 13 bases between the two ends. The CDR3 spells CSVARTVQETQYF. The CDR3 nucleotides are TGCAGCGTAGCCAGGACAGTACAAGAGACCCAGTACTTC.

This chain links TRBV19 with TRBJ1-4; the D is unclear. The CDR3 covers 13 residues. Germline-derived CDR1 and CDR2 are LNHDA and SQIVND (reference sequence). The V end was cut by 3 bases, the J end by 13 bases, with 15 bases between. CDR3 protein: CASSMVAGGILFF. CDR3 nucleotide sequence: TGTGCCAGTAGTATGGTTGCCGGAGGAATACTGTTTTTT. Variable domain in full (rest from reference TRBV19 and TRBJ1-4): DGGITQSPKYLFRKEGQNVTLSCEQNLNHDAMYWYRQDPGQGLRLIYYSQIVNDFQKGDIAEGYSVSREKKESFPLTVTSAQKNPTAFYLCASSMVAGGILFFGSGTQLSVL.

This clone was found once. V usage is TRBV4-1 and J usage is TRBJ2-7; 7 bases map to TRBD2. V was clipped by 0 bases and J by 6 bases; unmatched bases: 5. The CDR3 covers 14 residues. Germline V gene data show CDR1 as MGHRA and CDR2 as YSYEKL. The CDR3 here is CASSQDGGEIEQYF. CDR3 DNA: TGCGCCAGCAGCCAAGATGGGGGGGAGATCGAGCAGTACTTC.

This rearrangement joins TRBV27 to TRBJ1-1, with D uncertain. Trimming left V 8 bases short and J 0 bases short, with 13 bases between. Per germline, CDR1 MNHEY and CDR2 SMNVEV (reference sequence). The CDR3 has 14 residues. The CDR3 is CASLRREMNTEAFF. The CDR3 nucleotides read TGTGCCAGCCTACGAAGGGAGATGAACACTGAAGCTTTCTTT.

V and J are TRBV15 and TRBJ2-3; 7 nucleotides match TRBD2. This CDR3 has 14 residues. The V and J ends lost 3 bases and 2 bases, in that order; junction bases with no gene match: 2. The germline CDR1 and CDR2 sequences are LNHNV and YYDKDF (reference sequence). This CDR3 reads CATSRRLATDTQYF. The DNA for the CDR3 is TGTGCCACCAGCAGGAGACTAGCCACAGATACGCAGTATTTT.

This chain connects TRBV11-2 to TRBJ2-7; possible D gene TRBD2, 6 bases. The germline V and J ends were trimmed by 1 base and 3 bases, with 7 bases remaining between them. This CDR3 has 13 amino acids. Germline CDR1 reads SGHAT; CDR2 reads FQNNGV. DNA of the CDR3: TGTGCCAGCAGCTTAGCGGGAGTCTACGAGCAGTACTTC. As protein: CASSLAGVYEQYF.

The chain couples TRBV21-1 to TRBJ1-2; the D call in the table, TRBD1, was not verified against the DNA. TRBV21-1 constitutes a pseudogene. CDR3 size: 16 residues. CDR3 loop: CASSKRFRRDSYGYTF. The CDR3 DNA sequence: TGTGCCAGCAGCAAAAGGTTTCGACGGGACAGCTATGGCTACACCTTC.

The chain combines TRBV5-6 with TRBJ1-2; D may be TRBD1 (6 bases). V lost 1 base and J lost 4, with 8 bases in between. This CDR3 has 13 residues. CDR1 and CDR2 from the germline V gene are SGHDT and YYEEEE. The CDR3 sequence is CASSLRTAYGYTF. The CDR3, as DNA: TGTGCCAGCAGCTTGCGGACAGCCTATGGCTACACCTTC.

This chain links TRBV25-1 with TRBJ2-2, with D tentatively TRBD1 (6 bases). The germline V gene has CDR1 MGHDK and CDR2 SYGVNS. This CDR3 spans 17 amino acids. V lost 5 bases, J lost 5 bases, and 21 bases lay in between. Here the CDR3 reads CASSPFTGTQSTGELFF. The CDR3 bases are TGTGCCAGCAGTCCTTTCACCGGGACACAGAGTACCGGGGAGCTGTTTTTT.

This sequence joins TRBV18 and TRBJ1-3; 8 bases match TRBD1. The junction had 6 bases not matched to a gene; V was cut back by 6 bases and J by 2 bases. This CDR3 spans 15 amino acids. The germline gives CDR1 KGHSH, CDR2 LQKENI. The CDR3 protein is CASSPGQGPGNTIYF. CDR3 DNA: TGTGCCAGCTCTCCCGGACAGGGACCTGGAAACACCATATATTTT.

This chain uses TRBV7-3 with TRBJ1-1, with D unresolved. The CDR3 runs 13 residues. Germline V gene sequence: CDR1 SGHTA, CDR2 FQGTGA. V was cut by 2 bases and J by 4 bases, with 8 bases left in between. The CDR3 DNA reads as TGTGCCAGCAGCTTACTTCGGGGCACTGAAGCTTTCTTT. Its translation is CASSLLRGTEAFF.

The V and J genes are TRBV30 and TRBJ1-3, with D possibly matching TRBD1 (6 bases). V was trimmed by 0 bases and J by 0 bases, leaving 9 bases between them. This CDR3 is 15 amino acids long. Germline V gene sequence: CDR1 GTSNPN, CDR2 SVGIG (reference sequence). CDR3 in amino acids: CAWSVGHSSGNTIYF. CDR3 nucleotides: TGTGCCTGGAGTGTGGGACACAGCTCTGGAAACACCATATATTTT.

This clone turned up a few times. This CDR3 reads CASSPGTGYNEQFF. CDR3 sequence (DNA): TGTGCCAGCAGTCCCGGGACAGGATACAATGAGCAGTTCTTC. J is TRBJ2-1 and V is TRBV6-5; 8 bases map to TRBD1. With V trimmed by 5 bases and J by 4 bases, 4 bases remained unmatched. The CDR3 runs to 14 residues. Germline V gene sequence: CDR1 MNHEY, CDR2 SVGAGI.

The V gene is TRBV19, the J gene TRBJ2-1; 8 nucleotides line up with TRBD1. This CDR3 has 16 amino acids. V shed 1 base and J 4 bases; nucleotides not matched to a gene: 6. Germline V CDR1 and CDR2: LNHDA, SQIVND (reference sequence). DNA for the CDR3: TGTGCCAGTAGTATAGGGGACAGGTGGTTGTACAATGAGCAGTTCTTC. Its protein is CASSIGDRWLYNEQFF.

This clone has a single count. The rearrangement joins TRBV3-1 (or the pseudogene TRBV3-2) to TRBJ2-5, with 7 bases fitting TRBD1. Germline V gene lookup returns CDR1 LGHDT and CDR2 YNNKEL (reference sequence). The CDR3 runs 16 residues. The V segment lost 3 bases and the J segment 2 bases; nucleotides outside the gene matches: 9. The CDR3 DNA follows: TGTGCCAGCAGCCAGGGGGCCGGGACAGTACAAGAGACCCAGTACTTC. It encodes CASSQGAGTVQETQYF.

For this clone: One junction end does not reproduce the germline sequence, and a read error may be involved. This chain joins TRBV6-4 and TRBJ2-3; the D gene is possibly TRBD1 (6 bases). This CDR3 has 18 amino acids. Germline CDR1 reads MRHNA; CDR2 reads SNTAGT. The CDR3 here is CAGSDNQDQGCSTDTQYF. CDR3 nucleotides: TGTGCCGGCAGTGACAATCAGGATCAGGGGTGTAGTACAGATACGCAGTATTTT.

The chain uses TRBV9 and TRBJ2-5; D is ambiguous. The CDR3 spans 12 residues. Trimming removed 5 bases from V and 4 bases from J, with 9 bases in between. Germline lookup yields CDR1 SGDLS and CDR2 YYNGEE. For the CDR3, the DNA is TGTGCCAGCAGTGGTTCAGGAGAGACCCAGTACTTC. Its translation: CASSGSGETQYF.

This clone was counted a few times. The rearrangement joins TRBV5-6 to TRBJ1-1; D possibly corresponds to TRBD1 (6 bases). V was clipped by 0 bases and J by 1 base, with 16 bases between them. Germline CDR1 is SGHDT and CDR2 is YYEEEE. The CDR3 contains 17 residues. The CDR3 region has the DNA TGTGCCAGCAGCTTGGCGCGACAGGTAGGGCCGAACACTGAAGCTTTCTTT. Protein: CASSLARQVGPNTEAFF.

The rearrangement links TRBV2 to TRBJ2-2; TRBD1 aligns across 9 bases. Germline lookup yields CDR1 SNHLY and CDR2 FYNNEI. The trim removed 7 bases at V and 1 base at J, leaving 4 bases unmatched. The CDR3 sequence is 15 residues long. CDR3: CASTADRGNTGELFF. In DNA, the CDR3 is TGTGCCAGCACCGCGGACAGGGGGAACACCGGGGAGCTGTTTTTT.

This chain links TRBV15 with TRBJ2-7, with D possibly TRBD2 on 5 matching bases. With 1 base removed from V and 7 bases from J, the gap between germline ends came to 14 bases. CDR1 and CDR2 from the germline V gene are LNHNV and YYDKDF (reference sequence). This CDR3 has 14 residues. In DNA, the CDR3 is TGTGCCACCAGCAGAGTCATAGGAGGTGATGAGCAGTACTTC. It translates to CATSRVIGGDEQYF.

V gene TRBV4-1 combines with J gene TRBJ2-7; 10 nucleotides agree with TRBD2. The V gene end was trimmed by 0 bases and the J gene end by 9 bases; junction bases not matched to a gene: 5. Germline CDR1 is MGHRA and CDR2 is YSYEKL. This CDR3 has 14 amino acids. The CDR3 sequence: CASSQDMPSGRQYF. The DNA of the CDR3 is TGCGCCAGCAGCCAAGATATGCCTAGCGGGAGGCAGTACTTC.

Note on this clone: In the same sample, other DNA sequences code for this CDR3. The chain recombines TRBV27 with TRBJ2-7; 8 nucleotides align to TRBD1. This CDR3 has 13 residues. Trimming at V came to 6 bases and at J to 4 bases, leaving 5 bases not matched to a gene. Germline CDR1 is MNHEY and CDR2 is SMNVEV (reference sequence). CDR3 sequence (DNA): TGTGCCAGCAGCCCCAGGACAGGGTACGAGCAGTACTTC. Translated: CASSPRTGYEQYF.

V gene TRBV4-2 combines with J gene TRBJ2-1; D remains unclear. The CDR3 runs to 14 residues. In germline, CDR1 is LGHNA, CDR2 YNFKEQ. Trimming pared 4 bases from V and 3 bases from J, leaving 10 bases between. This CDR3 reads CASSPAAVYNEQFF. CDR3 sequence (DNA): TGTGCCAGCAGCCCTGCGGCGGTCTACAATGAGCAGTTCTTC.

This chain uses TRBV4-1 with TRBJ2-7, with TRBD2 as a possible D gene (6 bases). V was shortened by 4 bases and J by 5 bases, with 12 bases between the two germline ends. The CDR3 contains 13 residues. Germline CDR1 reads MGHRA; CDR2 reads YSYEKL. CDR3 residues: CASSLSPSDEQYF. The CDR3 DNA reads TGCGCCAGCAGCCTATCCCCTAGCGACGAGCAGTACTTC.